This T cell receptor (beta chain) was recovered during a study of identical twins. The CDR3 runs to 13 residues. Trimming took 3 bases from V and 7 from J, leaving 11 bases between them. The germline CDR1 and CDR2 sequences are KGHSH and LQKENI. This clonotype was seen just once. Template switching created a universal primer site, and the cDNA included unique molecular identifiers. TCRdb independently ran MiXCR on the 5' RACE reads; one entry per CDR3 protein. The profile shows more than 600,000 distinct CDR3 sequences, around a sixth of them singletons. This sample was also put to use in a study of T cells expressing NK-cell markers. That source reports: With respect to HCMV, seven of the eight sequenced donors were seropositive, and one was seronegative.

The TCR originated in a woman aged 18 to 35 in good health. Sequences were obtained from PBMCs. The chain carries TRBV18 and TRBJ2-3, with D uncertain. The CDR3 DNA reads TGTGCCAGCTCACCTTTGGGTAGGAATACGCAGTATTTT. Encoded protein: CASSPLGRNTQYF. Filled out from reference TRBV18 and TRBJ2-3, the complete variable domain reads NAGVMQNPRHLVRRRGQEARLRCSPMKGHSHVYWYRQLPEEGLKFMVYLQKENIIDESGMPKERFSAEFPKEGPSILRIQQVVRGDSAAYFCASSPLGRNTQYFGPGTRLTVL.